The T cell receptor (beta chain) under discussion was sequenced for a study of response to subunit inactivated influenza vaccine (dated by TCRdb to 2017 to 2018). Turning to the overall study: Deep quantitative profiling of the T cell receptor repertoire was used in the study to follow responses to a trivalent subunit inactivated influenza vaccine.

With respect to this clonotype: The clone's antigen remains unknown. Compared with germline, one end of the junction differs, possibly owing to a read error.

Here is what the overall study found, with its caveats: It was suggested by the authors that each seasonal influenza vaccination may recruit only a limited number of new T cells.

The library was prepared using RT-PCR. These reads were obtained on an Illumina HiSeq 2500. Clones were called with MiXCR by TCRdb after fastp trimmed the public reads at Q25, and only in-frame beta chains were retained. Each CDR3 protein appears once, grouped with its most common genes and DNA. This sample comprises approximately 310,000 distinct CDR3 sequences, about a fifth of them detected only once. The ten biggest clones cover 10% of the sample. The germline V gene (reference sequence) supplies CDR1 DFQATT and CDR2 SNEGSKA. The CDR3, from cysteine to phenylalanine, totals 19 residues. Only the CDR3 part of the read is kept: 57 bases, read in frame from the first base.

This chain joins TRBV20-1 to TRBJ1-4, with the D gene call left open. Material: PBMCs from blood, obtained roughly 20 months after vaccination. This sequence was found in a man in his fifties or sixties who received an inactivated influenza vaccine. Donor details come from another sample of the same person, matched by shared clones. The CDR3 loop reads CSARDQVSSRVFSNERLFF. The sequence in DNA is TGCAGTGCTAGAGATCAAGTTTCCTCGAGAGTTTTCTCTAATGAAAGACTGTTTTTT.